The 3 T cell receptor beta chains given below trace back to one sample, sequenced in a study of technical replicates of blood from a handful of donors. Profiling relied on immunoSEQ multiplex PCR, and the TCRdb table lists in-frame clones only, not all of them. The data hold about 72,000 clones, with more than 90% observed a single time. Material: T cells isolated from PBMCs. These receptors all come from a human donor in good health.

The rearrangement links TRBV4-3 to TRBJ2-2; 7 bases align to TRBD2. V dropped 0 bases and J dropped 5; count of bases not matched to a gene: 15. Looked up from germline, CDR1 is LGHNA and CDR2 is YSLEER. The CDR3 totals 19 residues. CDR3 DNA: TGCGCCAGCAGCCAAGATTGGTTCGAGGGAGGGCCATGGACCGGGGAGCTGTTTTTT. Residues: CASSQDWFEGGPWTGELFF.

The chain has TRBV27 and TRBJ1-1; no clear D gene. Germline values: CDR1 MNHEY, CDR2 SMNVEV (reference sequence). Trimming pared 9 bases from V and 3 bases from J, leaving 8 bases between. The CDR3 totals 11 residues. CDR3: CASNGDTEAFF. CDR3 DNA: TGTGCCAGTAACGGTGACACTGAAGCTTTCTTT.

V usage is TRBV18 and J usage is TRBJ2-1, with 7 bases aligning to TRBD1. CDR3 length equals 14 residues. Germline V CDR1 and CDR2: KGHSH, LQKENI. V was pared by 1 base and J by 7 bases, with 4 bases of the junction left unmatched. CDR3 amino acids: CASSPQTGANEQFF. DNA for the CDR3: TGTGCCAGCTCACCACAAACAGGGGCAAATGAGCAGTTCTTC.